Here is one T cell receptor (beta chain) with its context. Cohorts were assigned according to the clinical history that participants reported. Recovery among Cohort 3 donors was established by two negative PCRs, clearance, or symptom resolution. The entry originates in a study of blood T cell repertoires in COVID-19. CDR3 length: 15 amino acids. Germline CDR1 SGHTA, CDR2 FQGNSA. Trimming stripped 10 bases from V and 8 bases from J, with 21 bases between. Data came from immunoSEQ multiplex PCR; TCRdb stores just in-frame clones and leaves some out. Among hundreds of thousands of clones listed, 75% to 90% were seen once.

Sequencing used PBMCs or T cells enriched from blood (not recorded which). This TCR came from a man aged 25 to 45 who had recovered from COVID-19. V and J are TRBV7-2 and TRBJ1-6; D possibly corresponds to TRBD1 (6 bases). CDR3 DNA sequence: TGTGCCACCTCCCGACAGTCCTCAGGGGATTCACCCCTCCACTTT. Its protein product is CATSRQSSGDSPLHF.